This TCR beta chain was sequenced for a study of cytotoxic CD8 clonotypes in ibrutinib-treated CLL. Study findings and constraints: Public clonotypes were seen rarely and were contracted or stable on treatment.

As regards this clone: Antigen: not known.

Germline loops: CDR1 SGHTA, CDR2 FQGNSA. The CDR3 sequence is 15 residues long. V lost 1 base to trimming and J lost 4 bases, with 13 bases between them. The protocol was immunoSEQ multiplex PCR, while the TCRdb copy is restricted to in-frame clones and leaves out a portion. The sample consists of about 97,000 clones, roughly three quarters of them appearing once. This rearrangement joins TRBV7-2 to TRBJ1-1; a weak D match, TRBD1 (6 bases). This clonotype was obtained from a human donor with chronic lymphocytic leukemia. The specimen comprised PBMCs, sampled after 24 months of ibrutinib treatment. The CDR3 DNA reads TGTGCCAGCAGCTTAGTGGGGACACAGGGCACTGAAGCTTTCTTT. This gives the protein CASSLVGTQGTEAFF. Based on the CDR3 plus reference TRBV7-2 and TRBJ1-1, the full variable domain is GAGVSQSPSNKVTEKGKDVELRCDPISGHTALYWYRQSLGQGLEFLIYFQGNSAPDKSGLPSDRFSAERTGGSVSTLTIQRTQQEDSAVYLCASSLVGTQGTEAFFGQGTRLTVV.